The present T cell receptor beta chain was sequenced within a study of T cell clonality in common variable immunodeficiency. Findings of the study overall: Reportedly, TCR beta sequences from common variable immunodeficiency showed fewer deletions and N-nucleotide insertions.

Assay used: immunoSEQ multiplex PCR; TCRdb lists only in-frame clones, some missing. The sample yields under 50,000 clones, without any singletons. The CDR3 is made up of 14 amino acids. Trimming shortened V by 3 bases and J by 1 base, and 8 bases separated the two germline ends. Germline V lookup: CDR1 SGHDT, CDR2 YYEEEE. This clone was seen repeatedly, ten times or more. Its antigen is as yet unknown. The read falls 3 residues short of the CDR3 end, and the missing part is taken from the germline J gene. The chain uses TRBV5-6 and TRBJ1-5; tentative D call: TRBD1 (6 bases). Input material: peripheral blood mononuclear cells. The sequence was obtained from a person between 18 and 70 years old in good health. The CDR3: CASSSGQSNQPQHF. Incomplete CDR3 DNA: TGTGCCAGCAGCTCCGGACAGAGCAATCAGCCC.